This TCR beta chain was recorded in a study of blood T cell repertoires in COVID-19. Whole-study context: The study drew acute and convalescent COVID-19 samples from the United States, Italy and Spain. T cells, B-cell-depleted T cells, or PBMCs supplied cDNA or gDNA.

Followed longitudinally, the Seattle patients had been enrolled during active infection. This CDR3 region has 14 residues. V lost 6 bases and J lost 6; bases outside the gene matches: 4. The V gene's germline CDR1 is MNHEY and CDR2 SVGAGI. As processed by the authors: Quantification of nucleated cells was approximated via reference gene primer amplification. Data came from immunoSEQ multiplex PCR; TCRdb stores just in-frame clones and leaves some out. V and J calls and clone size follow that table, whereas D and trimming were derived from the DNA. Of 250,000 to 400,000 clones listed, about 90% are singletons.

This clonotype originated in a woman in her twenties or thirties with COVID-19, enrolled during active disease. Specimen: peripheral blood. This chain connects TRBV6-5 to TRBJ2-2; 10 nucleotides agree with TRBD1. The CDR3 region has the DNA TGTGCCAGCAGAGGGACAGGGGCGCCCGGGGAGCTGTTTTTT. Its protein product is CASRGTGAPGELFF.